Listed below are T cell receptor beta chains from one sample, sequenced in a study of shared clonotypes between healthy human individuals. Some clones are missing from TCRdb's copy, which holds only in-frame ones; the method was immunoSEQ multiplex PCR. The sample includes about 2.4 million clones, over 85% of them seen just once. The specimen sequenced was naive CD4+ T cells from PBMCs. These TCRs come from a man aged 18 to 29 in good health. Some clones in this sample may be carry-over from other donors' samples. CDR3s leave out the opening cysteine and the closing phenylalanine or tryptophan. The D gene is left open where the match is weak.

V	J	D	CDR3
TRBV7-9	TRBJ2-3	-	ASSLDWRPGTDTQY
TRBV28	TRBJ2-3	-	ASSRGPTDTQY
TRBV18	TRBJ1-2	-	ASSPPGVIYT
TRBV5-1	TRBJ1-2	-	ASSPNPTEPYGYT
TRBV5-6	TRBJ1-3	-	ASSQTENRASGNTIY
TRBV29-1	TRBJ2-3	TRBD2	SVASQRGTSTDTQY
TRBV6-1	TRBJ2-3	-	ASSKVPGTDTQY
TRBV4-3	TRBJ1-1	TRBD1	ASSQLKDRQGLRKAF
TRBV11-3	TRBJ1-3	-	ASSSVGSGNTIY
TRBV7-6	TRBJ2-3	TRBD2	ASSVLAGLDHRADTQY
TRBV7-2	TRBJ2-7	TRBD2	ASSIYGLAGGYEQY
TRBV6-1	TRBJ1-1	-	ASSEPGKRANTEAF
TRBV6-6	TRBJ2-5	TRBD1	ASSYPGTEGTQY
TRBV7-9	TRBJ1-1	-	ASSYGGETEAF
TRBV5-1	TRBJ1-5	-	ASSLSGSQPQH
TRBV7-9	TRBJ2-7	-	ASSLQVPYEQY
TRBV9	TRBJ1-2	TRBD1	ASSVVTGGYYSST
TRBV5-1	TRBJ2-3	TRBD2	ASGTTGTRGDTQY
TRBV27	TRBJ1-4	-	ASRASRESEKLF
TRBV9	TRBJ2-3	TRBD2	ASSVALTSGTDTQY
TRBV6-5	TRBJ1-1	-	ASRSGTQNTEAF
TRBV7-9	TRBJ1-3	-	ASSLFVGNTIY
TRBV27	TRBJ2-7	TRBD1	ASSLSIRTGSRYEQY
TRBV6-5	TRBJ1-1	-	ASSVDGTKMAF
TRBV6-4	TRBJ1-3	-	ASSADSGNTIY
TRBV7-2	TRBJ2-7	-	ASSRSGAHEQY
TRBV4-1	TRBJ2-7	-	ASSQPGVPPYEQY
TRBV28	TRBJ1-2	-	ASSSPGTANYGYT
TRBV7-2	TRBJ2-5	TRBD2	ASSLRGGLETQY
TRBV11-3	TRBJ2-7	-	ASSLGGAVYEQY
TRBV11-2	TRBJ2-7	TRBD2	ASSLRIAGEQY
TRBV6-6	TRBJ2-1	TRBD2	ASTEAGPYNEQF
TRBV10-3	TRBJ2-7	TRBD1	AIRGQTTYEQY
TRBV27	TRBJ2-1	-	ASTDYNEQF
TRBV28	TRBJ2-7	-	ASSLSGSTYEQY
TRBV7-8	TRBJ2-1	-	ASSPGAQTYNEQF
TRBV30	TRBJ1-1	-	ASSRGDGIEAF
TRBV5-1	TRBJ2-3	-	ASNPASTDTQY
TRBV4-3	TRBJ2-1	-	ASSQVISGYNEQF
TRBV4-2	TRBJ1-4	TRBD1	ASSQVSGARGHEKLF
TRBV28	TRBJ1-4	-	ASSFIRGGAREKLF
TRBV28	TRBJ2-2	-	ASSSYFSREDTGELF
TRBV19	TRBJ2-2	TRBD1	ASRPTGQGETGELF
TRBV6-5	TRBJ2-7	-	ASSYGLNEQY